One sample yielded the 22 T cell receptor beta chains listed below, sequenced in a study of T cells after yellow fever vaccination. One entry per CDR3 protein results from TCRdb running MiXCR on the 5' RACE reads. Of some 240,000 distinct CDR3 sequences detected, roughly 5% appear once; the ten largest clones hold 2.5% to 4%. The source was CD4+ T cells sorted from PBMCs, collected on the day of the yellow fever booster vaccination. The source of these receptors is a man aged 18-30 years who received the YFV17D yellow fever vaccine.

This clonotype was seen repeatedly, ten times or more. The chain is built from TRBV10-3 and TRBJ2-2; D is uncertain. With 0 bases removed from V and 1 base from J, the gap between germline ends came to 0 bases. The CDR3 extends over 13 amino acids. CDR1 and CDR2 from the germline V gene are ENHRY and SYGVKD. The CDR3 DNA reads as TGTGCCATCAGTGAGTCGAACACCGGGGAGCTGTTTTTT. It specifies CAISESNTGELFF.

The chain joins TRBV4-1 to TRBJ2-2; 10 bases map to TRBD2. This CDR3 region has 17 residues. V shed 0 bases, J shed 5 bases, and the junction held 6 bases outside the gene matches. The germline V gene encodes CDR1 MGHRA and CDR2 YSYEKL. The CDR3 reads CASSQESRAGGTGELFF. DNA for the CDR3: TGCGCCAGCAGCCAAGAGTCCCGAGCGGGGGGGACCGGGGAGCTGTTTTTT.

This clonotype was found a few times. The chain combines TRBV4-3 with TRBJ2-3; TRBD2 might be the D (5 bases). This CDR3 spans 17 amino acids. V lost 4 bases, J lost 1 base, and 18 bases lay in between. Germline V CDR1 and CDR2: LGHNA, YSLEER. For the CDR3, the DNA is TGCGCCAGCAGCCCCGCCACTGACGGGCGGGGCACAGATACGCAGTATTTT. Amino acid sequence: CASSPATDGRGTDTQYF.

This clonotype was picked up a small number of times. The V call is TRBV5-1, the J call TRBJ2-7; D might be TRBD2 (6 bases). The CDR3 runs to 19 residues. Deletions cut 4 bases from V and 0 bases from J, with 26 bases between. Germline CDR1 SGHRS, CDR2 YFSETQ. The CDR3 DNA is TGCGCCAGCAGCCTATACCGGGACGGCGGGACCTCGAGCTCCTACGAGCAGTACGTC. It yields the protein CASSLYRDGGTSSSYEQYV.

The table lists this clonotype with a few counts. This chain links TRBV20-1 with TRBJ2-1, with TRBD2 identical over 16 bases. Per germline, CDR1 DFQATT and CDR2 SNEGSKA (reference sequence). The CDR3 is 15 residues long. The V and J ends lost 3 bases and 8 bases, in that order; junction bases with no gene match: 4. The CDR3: CSARTGLAGGYEQFF. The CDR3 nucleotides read TGCAGTGCTAGGACGGGACTAGCGGGGGGGTATGAGCAGTTCTTC.

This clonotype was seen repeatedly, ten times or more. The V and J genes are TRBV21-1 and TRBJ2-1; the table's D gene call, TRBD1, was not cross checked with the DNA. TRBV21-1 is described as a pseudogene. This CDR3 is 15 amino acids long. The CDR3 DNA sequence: TGTGCCAGCAGCAAAGGGCCCCGGTCCTACAATGAGCAGTTCTTC. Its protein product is CASSKGPRSYNEQFF.

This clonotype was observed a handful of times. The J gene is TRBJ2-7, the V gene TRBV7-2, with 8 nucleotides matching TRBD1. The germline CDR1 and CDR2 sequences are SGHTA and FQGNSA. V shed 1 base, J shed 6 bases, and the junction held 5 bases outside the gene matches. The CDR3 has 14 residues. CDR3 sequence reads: CASSLESGGGEQYF. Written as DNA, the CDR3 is TGTGCCAGCAGCTTAGAGTCAGGGGGCGGCGAGCAGTACTTC.

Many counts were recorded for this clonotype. The CDR3 DNA is TGCGCCAGCAGCCAAGATCCCTGGGCTTCTAACTATGGCTACACCTTC. Encoded protein: CASSQDPWASNYGYTF. The chain has TRBV4-1 and TRBJ1-2, with D unresolved. V dropped 0 bases and J dropped 0 bases, with 11 bases sitting between them. The CDR3 loop spans 16 amino acids. Looked up from germline, CDR1 is MGHRA and CDR2 is YSYEKL.

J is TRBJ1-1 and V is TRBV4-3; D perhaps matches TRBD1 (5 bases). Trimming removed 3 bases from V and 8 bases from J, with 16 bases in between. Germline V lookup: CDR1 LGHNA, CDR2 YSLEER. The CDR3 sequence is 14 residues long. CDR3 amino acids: CASSQDGAHREAFF. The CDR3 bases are TGCGCCAGCAGCCAGGATGGGGCCCATCGGGAAGCTTTCTTT.

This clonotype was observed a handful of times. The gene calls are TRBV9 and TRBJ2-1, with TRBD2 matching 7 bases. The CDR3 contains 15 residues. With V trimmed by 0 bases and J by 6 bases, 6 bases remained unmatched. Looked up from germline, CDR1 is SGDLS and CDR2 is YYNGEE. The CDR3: CASSVGVAGRNEQFF. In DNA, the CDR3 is TGTGCCAGCAGCGTAGGGGTAGCGGGCCGCAATGAGCAGTTCTTC.

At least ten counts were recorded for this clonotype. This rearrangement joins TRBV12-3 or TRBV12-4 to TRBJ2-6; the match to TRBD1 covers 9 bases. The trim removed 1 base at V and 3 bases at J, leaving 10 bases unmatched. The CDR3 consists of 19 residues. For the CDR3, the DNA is TGTGCCAGCAGTTTAGTGAACAACAGGGGGCGACGTGGGGCCAACGTCCTGACTTTC. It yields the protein CASSLVNNRGRRGANVLTF.

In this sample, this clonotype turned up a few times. The CDR3 reads CASSLVQGGTGELFF. The CDR3 DNA sequence: TGCGCCAGCAGCTTGGTCCAGGGTGGGACCGGGGAGCTGTTTTTT. This chain links TRBV5-1 with TRBJ2-2, with D possibly matching TRBD1 (5 bases). Germline CDR1 is SGHRS and CDR2 is YFSETQ. CDR3 length: 15 amino acids. Trimming stripped 0 bases from V and 5 bases from J, with 11 bases between.

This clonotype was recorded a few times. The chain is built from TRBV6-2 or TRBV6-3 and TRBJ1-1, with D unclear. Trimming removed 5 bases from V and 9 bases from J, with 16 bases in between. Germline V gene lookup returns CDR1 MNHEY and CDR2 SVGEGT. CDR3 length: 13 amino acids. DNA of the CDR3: TGTGCCAGCAGTCTGAGCCGGGGTACAAAAGCTTTCTTT. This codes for CASSLSRGTKAFF.

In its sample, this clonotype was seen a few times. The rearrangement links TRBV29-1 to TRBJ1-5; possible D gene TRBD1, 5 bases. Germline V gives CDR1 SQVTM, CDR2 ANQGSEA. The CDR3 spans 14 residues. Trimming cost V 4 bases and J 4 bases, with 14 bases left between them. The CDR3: CSVVGDSLNQPQHF. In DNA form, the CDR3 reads TGCAGCGTTGTCGGAGACAGCCTTAATCAGCCCCAGCATTTT.

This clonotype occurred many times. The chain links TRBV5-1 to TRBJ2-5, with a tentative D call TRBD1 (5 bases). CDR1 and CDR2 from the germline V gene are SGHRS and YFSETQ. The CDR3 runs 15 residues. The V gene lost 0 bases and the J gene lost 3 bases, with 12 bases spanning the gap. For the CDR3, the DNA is TGCGCCAGCAGCTTGGTAGGGGCTGGGGAAGAGACCCAGTACTTC. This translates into CASSLVGAGEETQYF.

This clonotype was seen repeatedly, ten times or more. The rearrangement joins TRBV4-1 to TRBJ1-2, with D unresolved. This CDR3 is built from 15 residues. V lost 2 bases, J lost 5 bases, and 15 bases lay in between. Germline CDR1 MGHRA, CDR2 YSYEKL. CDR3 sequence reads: CASSQRLRAAYGYTF. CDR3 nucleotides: TGCGCCAGCAGCCAAAGGTTGAGGGCAGCATATGGCTACACCTTC.

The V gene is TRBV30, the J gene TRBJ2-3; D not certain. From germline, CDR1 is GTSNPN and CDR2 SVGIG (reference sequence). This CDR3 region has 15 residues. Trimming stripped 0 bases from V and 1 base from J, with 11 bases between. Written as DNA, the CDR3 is TGTGCCTGGAGTGTAAGCCGGGTGGGCACAGATACGCAGTATTTT. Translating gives CAWSVSRVGTDTQYF.

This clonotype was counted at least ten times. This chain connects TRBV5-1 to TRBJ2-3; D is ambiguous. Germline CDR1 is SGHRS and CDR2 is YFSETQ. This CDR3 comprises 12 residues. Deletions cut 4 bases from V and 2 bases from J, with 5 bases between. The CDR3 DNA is TGCGCCAGCAGCGTGAACACAGATACGCAGTATTTT. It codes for CASSVNTDTQYF.

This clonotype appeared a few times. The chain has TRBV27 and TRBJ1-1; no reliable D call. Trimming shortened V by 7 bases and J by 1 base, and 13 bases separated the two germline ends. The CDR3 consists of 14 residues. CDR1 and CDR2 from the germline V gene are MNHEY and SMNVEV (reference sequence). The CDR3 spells CASNRAGGNTEAFF. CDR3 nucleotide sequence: TGTGCCAGCAACCGCGCAGGTGGGAACACTGAAGCTTTCTTT.

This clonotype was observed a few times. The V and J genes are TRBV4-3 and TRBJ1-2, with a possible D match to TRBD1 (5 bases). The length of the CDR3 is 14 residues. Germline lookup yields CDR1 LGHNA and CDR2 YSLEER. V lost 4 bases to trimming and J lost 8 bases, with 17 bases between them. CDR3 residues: CASSPPGTLVGYTF. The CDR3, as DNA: TGCGCCAGCAGCCCCCCCGGGACCCTCGTGGGCTACACCTTC.

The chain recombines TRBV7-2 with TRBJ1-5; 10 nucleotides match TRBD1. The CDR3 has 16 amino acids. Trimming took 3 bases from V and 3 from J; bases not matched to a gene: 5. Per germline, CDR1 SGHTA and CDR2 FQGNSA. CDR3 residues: CASSFTGTGVNQPQHF. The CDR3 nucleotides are TGTGCCAGCAGCTTCACCGGGACAGGGGTCAATCAGCCCCAGCATTTT.

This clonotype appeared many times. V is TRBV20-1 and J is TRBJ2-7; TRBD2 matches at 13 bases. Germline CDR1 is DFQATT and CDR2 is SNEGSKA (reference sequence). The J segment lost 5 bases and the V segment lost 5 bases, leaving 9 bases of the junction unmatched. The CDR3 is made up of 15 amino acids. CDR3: CSAPHGTSGVNEQYF. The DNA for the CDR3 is TGCAGTGCTCCCCACGGGACTAGCGGGGTCAACGAGCAGTACTTC.